This entry lists 10 T cell receptor beta chains sequenced from one sample in a study of Graves' ophthalmopathy and Graves' hyperthyroidism. The TCR beta CDR3 regions underwent amplification from RNA transcripts. RT-PCR with HTBI primers came first, then second-round multiplex PCR. MiXCR, run by TCRdb on the multiplex PCR reads, gives a single entry per CDR3 protein. The sample yields about 390,000 distinct CDR3 sequences, 17% seen once. The source material was peripheral blood. These receptors were taken from an adult woman with stable Graves' hyperthyroidism.

There are many counts of this clonotype. Compared with germline, one end of the junction differs, possibly owing to a read error. This sequence joins TRBV12-3 or TRBV12-4 and TRBJ2-7; maybe TRBD1 (5 bases). The CDR3 runs 13 residues. DNA of the CDR3: TGCGCCAGCAGTTTGGACACGGCCTACGAGCAGTACTTC. The encoded protein is CASSLDTAYEQYF.

This clonotype was observed many times. The chain is built from TRBV12-3 or TRBV12-4 and TRBJ1-2; D unclear. V lost 5 bases, J lost 2 bases, and 6 bases lay in between. This CDR3 region has 12 residues. The chain's CDR3 is CASSRNNYGYTF. In DNA, the CDR3 is TGTGCCAGCAGTCGGAACAACTATGGCTACACCTTC.

This clonotype turned up a few times. The chain is built from TRBV11-2 and TRBJ2-5; the D gene could be TRBD1 or TRBD2 (5 bases each). The V gene lost 5 bases and the J gene lost 4 bases, with 17 bases spanning the gap. The CDR3 has 15 residues. Germline V gene lookup returns CDR1 SGHAT and CDR2 FQNNGV. For the CDR3, the DNA is TGTGCCAGCAGCCCCACCGGGAAGGGACGAGAGACCCAGTACTTC. It encodes CASSPTGKGRETQYF.

The J gene is TRBJ2-5, the V gene TRBV9, with D perhaps TRBD1 (5 bases). With 1 base removed from V and 0 bases from J, the gap between germline ends came to 10 bases. Looked up from germline, CDR1 is SGDLS and CDR2 is YYNGEE. The length of the CDR3 is 15 residues. CDR3 coding DNA: TGTGCCAGCAGCGTAATTCCAGGGAACCAAGAGACCCAGTACTTC. This sequence encodes CASSVIPGNQETQYF.

This clonotype has at least ten counts. This chain connects TRBV13 to TRBJ2-7; D could derive from TRBD1 or TRBD2 (6 bases each). The CDR3 loop spans 14 amino acids. Trimming removed 8 bases at V and 0 bases at J, with 14 bases between. Per germline, CDR1 PRHDT and CDR2 FYEKMQ (reference sequence). The CDR3 nucleotides are TGTGCCAGCCGCCGAGGGGGGAGCTCCTACGAGCAGTACTTC. Encoded protein: CASRRGGSSYEQYF. Using reference TRBV13 and TRBJ2-7 for the parts outside the CDR3, the full variable domain is AAGVIQSPRHLIKEKRETATLKCYPIPRHDTVYWYQQGPGQDPQFLISFYEKMQSDKGSIPDRFSAQQFSDYHSELNMSSLELGDSALYFCASRRGGSSYEQYFGPGTRLTVT.

The table lists this clonotype with many counts. The V and J genes are TRBV20-1 and TRBJ2-7, with 7 bases fitting TRBD1. The CDR3 is 16 amino acids. V shed 6 bases and J 3 bases; nucleotides not matched to a gene: 17. Germline loops: CDR1 DFQATT, CDR2 SNEGSKA (reference sequence). The CDR3 reads CSASLIRGLTFYEQYF. For the CDR3, the DNA is TGCAGTGCCTCTTTAATCAGGGGGTTGACCTTCTACGAGCAGTACTTC.

This clonotype has ten or more counts. The J gene is TRBJ1-6, the V gene TRBV20-1; a possible D gene is TRBD1 (5 bases). Trimming pared 1 base from V and 8 bases from J, leaving 18 bases between. The CDR3 is 16 amino acids. Germline CDR1 DFQATT, CDR2 SNEGSKA (reference sequence). CDR3 DNA: TGCAGTGCTAGAGGGCAAACAGGAGGGAGATATTCACCCCTCCACTTT. Translated, it gives CSARGQTGGRYSPLHF.

This clonotype has ten or more counts. This chain joins TRBV28 and TRBJ2-5; 7 bases map to TRBD1. This CDR3 is built from 15 residues. After removal of 7 bases from V and 4 bases from J, the junction contained 12 bases not matched to a gene. Germline V gene data show CDR1 as MDHEN and CDR2 as SYDVKM. The CDR3 loop reads CASKNQGVPLETQYF. CDR3 DNA sequence: TGTGCCAGCAAAAATCAGGGGGTCCCCCTAGAGACCCAGTACTTC. The full variable domain, its missing parts supplied by reference TRBV28 and TRBJ2-5, is DVKVTQSSRYLVKRTGEKVFLECVQDMDHENMFWYRQDPGLGLRLIYFSYDVKMKEKGDIPEGYSVSREKKERFSLILESASTNQTSMYLCASKNQGVPLETQYFGPGTRLLVL.

Many counts were recorded for this clonotype. This chain joins TRBV30 and TRBJ2-7; D is uncertain. V lost 2 bases and J lost 3, with 5 bases in between. CDR3 size: 11 residues. Germline V gene data show CDR1 as GTSNPN and CDR2 as SVGIG (reference sequence). This CDR3 reads CAWSTFYEQYF. The CDR3 DNA sequence: TGTGCCTGGAGTACGTTCTACGAGCAGTACTTC.

This clonotype was counted ten times or more. J is TRBJ1-3 and V is TRBV6-5; D remains unclear. The germline V and J ends were trimmed by 6 bases and 0 bases, with 6 bases remaining between them. Germline CDR1 and CDR2: MNHEY and SVGAGI. The CDR3 runs to 13 residues. The DNA for the CDR3 is TGTGCCAGCAGCATAAGCTCTGGAAACACCATATATTTT. As protein: CASSISSGNTIYF.